This T cell receptor beta chain was retrieved from a study of graft-versus-host responses after intestinal transplantation (dated by TCRdb to about 2021). Turning to the overall study: Multivisceral, liver-intestinal, or isolated intestinal transplants were received by the recipients. Samples from three later patients were sequenced in-house on an Illumina MiSeq with MiXCR processing rather than by the commercial service. Alloreactive clones were identified by sequencing pre-transplant mixed lymphocyte reaction products and comparing these products with unstimulated pre-transplant donor and recipient T cells. Anti-thymocyte globulin induction was given to all recipients, followed by maintenance tacrolimus and steroids for two to four years. Graft-versus-host and host-versus-graft alloreactive T cell clones were tracked in the graft, circulation and bone marrow after intestinal transplantation using bulk TCR-beta CDR3 sequencing. The cohort enrolled about 23 intestinal transplant recipients, one of whom was a retransplant, and 3 patients without pretransplant specimens were excluded. Donor T cell macrochimerism was defined as a peak of at least 4% donor T cells among recipient peripheral blood mononuclear cells. Overall results and qualifications from the work: Early after transplant, declines in HvG clones were associated with peak levels of circulating GvH clones. The conclusions were limited by the relatively low number and heterogeneity of the intestinal transplant patients. In patients with donor T cell macrochimerism, the allografts had high GvH to HvG T cell clonal ratios. GvH clones turned up in recipient bone marrow, with some appearing earlier in ileal mucosa or blood, a pattern consistent with an intestinal mucosal origin.

The CDR3 numbers 12 residues from cysteine through phenylalanine. CDR3 DNA only is kept here, 36 bases in frame from base 1. From a lookup of the germline V gene, CDR1 and CDR2 are SNHLY and FYNNEI. The V end loses 4 bases and the J end loses 8 bases, and a stretch of 11 bases separates them. In regard to this clone: Its antigen remains unidentified. Base qualities were left out, and no much larger clone turns up one base away.

The sample's time point label, decoded: cells obtained before transplantation from donor or recipient. CD3+CD4+ and CD3+CD8+ populations were FACS-sorted from unstimulated pre-transplant donor and recipient cells taken from spleen or lymph nodes. The library was built by means of the immunoSEQ multiplex PCR assay. For most patients, genomic DNA was isolated using the Qiagen DNeasy Blood and Tissue Kit and was shipped frozen to Adaptive Biotechnologies for TCR sequencing. High-throughput TCR-beta CDR3 sequencing of genomic DNA from most patients was performed by Adaptive Biotechnologies. The source study handled its data this way. Adaptive's ImmunoSEQ software was the source of the TCR sequencing data for about 17 patients, while a few other patients were processed with MiXCR and VDJtools. To correct CD4 versus CD8 sorting errors, sequences present in both subsets at a frequency ratio below 5:1 were removed. Because the origin of CDR3 nucleotide sequences shared between donor and recipient could not be assigned, those sequences were removed. To count as alloreactive, a clone needed at least 2-fold expansion over unstimulated cells and a minimum CFSE-low frequency of 0.002% (template counts) or 0.001% (read counts). Clones were considered mappable if detected in sequenced pre-transplant spleen, lymph node, or MLR CFSE-low populations of the donor or recipient. The cumulative frequency of alloreactive clones was calculated as a percentage of all sequences, weighted by copy number. Sourced from immuneACCESS, this table was stored by TCRdb with only in-frame sequences that have V and J called. A share of the clones is absent; for the studies checked, an unresolved V gene accounts for under half, and the remainder has no known explanation. The D gene and trimming were derived from the DNA, and the V and J assignments and clone size from that table. This sample has about 36,000 clones in its table, and less than 95% of those were observed once. Clones ranked in the top ten supply approximately 0.22% of the sample.

Rearrangement joined TRBV2 to TRBJ1-1; matching of 5 bases hints at TRBD1 as the D gene. This sequence originates from a human donor who was the organ donor for an intestinal transplant. Sample: unstimulated CD4+ T cells sorted from spleen or lymph node cells, taken before transplant. The DNA sequence is as follows: TGTGCCAGCAGTGTTAGGGGAATCGAAGCTTTCTTT. This codes for CASSVRGIEAFF.